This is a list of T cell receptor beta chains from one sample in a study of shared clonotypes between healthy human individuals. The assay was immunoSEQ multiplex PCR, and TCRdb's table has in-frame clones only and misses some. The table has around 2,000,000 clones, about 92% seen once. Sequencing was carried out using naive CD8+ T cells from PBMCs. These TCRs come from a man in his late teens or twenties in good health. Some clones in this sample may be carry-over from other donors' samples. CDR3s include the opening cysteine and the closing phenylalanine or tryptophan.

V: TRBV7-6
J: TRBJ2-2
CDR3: CASSSRDTPNTGELFF

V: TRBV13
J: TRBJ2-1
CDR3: CASSHNGPEQFF

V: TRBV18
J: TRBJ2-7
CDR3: CASSRQRGTGSDEQYF

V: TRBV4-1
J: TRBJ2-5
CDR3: CASSPNVGQETQYF

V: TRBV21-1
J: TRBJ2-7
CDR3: CASNWVRTQVEQYF

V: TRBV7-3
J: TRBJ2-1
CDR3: CASSRRDRGQNEQFF

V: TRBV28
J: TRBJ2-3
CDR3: CASRRPRLAKSTDTQYF

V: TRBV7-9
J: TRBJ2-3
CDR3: CASRRGQGADTQYF

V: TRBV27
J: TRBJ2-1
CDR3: CASSLSPKLRLEQFF

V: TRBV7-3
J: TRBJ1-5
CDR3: CASSLDRGHQPQHF

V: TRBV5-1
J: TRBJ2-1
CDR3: CASSLSSNNEQFF

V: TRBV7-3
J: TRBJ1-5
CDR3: CASSLGSLQPQHF

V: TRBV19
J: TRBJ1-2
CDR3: CASTSNRGEGGYTF

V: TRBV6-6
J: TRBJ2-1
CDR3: CASASLQGPNEQFF

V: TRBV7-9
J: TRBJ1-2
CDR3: CASTAGANYGYTF